This T cell receptor (beta chain) was sequenced in a study of beta chain features in type 1 diabetes. Study results and caveats: In type 1 diabetes patients, VDJ junctions had fewer insertions; deletions at these junctions were more frequent. Over-representation of high TCR-expressing cells was a possible consequence of cDNA sequencing. Whatever favoring of shorter templates PCR might show would apply equally to patients and controls.

With regard to this clone: Its antigen is undetermined.

Expressed TCRB transcripts were sequenced after all isolated RNA was converted to cDNA. The protocol was immunoSEQ multiplex PCR, while the TCRdb copy is restricted to in-frame clones and leaves out a portion. The data contain 150,000 to 180,000 clones, approximately 10% of them seen just once; the ten biggest clones take up over 2%. Purity exceeding 98% was reached by all sorted populations. Germline CDR1 reads LGHNA; CDR2 reads YNFKEQ. V lost 4 bases and J 5 bases, leaving 13 bases between the germline ends. The CDR3 extends over 14 amino acids. The rearrangement uses TRBV4-2 and TRBJ2-3; tentatively, D is TRBD2 (6 bases). The sequence was obtained from a man between 18 and 35 years old in good health. Sequenced sample: central memory CD4+ T cells from blood. The CDR3 is CASSPRRREDTQYF. In nucleotides, the CDR3 is TGTGCCAGCAGCCCCCGTCGGCGGGAAGATACGCAGTATTTT.